The 27 T cell receptor beta chains below come from one sample, sequenced in a study of T-cell reconstitution after alpha-beta-depleted transplantation in children. The authors prepared the TCRbeta library with unique molecular identifiers. TCRdb re-analysed the PCR reads in MiXCR, keeping a single row per CDR3 protein. In the table there are roughly 570,000 distinct CDR3 sequences, 25% to 30% of which are singletons. This sample comprised PBMCs, obtained before TCRalphabeta/CD19-depleted stem cell transplant. The receptors were gathered from a boy under two years old with Wiskott-Aldrich syndrome, due to receive a stem cell transplant.

This clonotype was seen a handful of times. The genes are TRBV5-1 and TRBJ2-2, with a tentative D call TRBD2 (5 bases). The CDR3 spans 14 residues. V dropped 7 bases and J dropped 3 bases, with 13 bases sitting between them. The V gene's germline CDR1 is SGHRS and CDR2 YFSETQ. The CDR3 sequence is CASEIGDHTGELFF. Written as DNA, the CDR3 is TGCGCCAGCGAAATCGGGGATCACACCGGGGAGCTGTTTTTT.

The V gene is TRBV5-1, the J gene TRBJ2-1, with 8 bases matching TRBD2. The CDR3 runs to 16 residues. The ends lost 0 bases at V and 4 bases at J; junction bases unmatched: 6. Germline values: CDR1 SGHRS, CDR2 YFSETQ. The CDR3 sequence is CASSLGSGIVYNEQFF. The CDR3 DNA reads TGCGCCAGCAGCTTGGGTAGCGGGATTGTTTACAATGAGCAGTTCTTC.

The V call is TRBV29-1, the J call TRBJ2-3, with 8 bases fitting TRBD2. The J segment lost 6 bases and the V segment lost 5 bases, leaving 10 bases of the junction unmatched. CDR3 length equals 14 residues. CDR1 is SQVTM and CDR2 is ANQGSEA in the germline V gene. CDR3 sequence (DNA): TGCAGCGTTTTCCTTAGCGGGGCGGGGGATACGCAGTATTTT. Translation: CSVFLSGAGDTQYF.

A few counts support this clonotype. The CDR3 nucleotides read TGTGCCAGCAGTTATAATAAGGGCACCGGGGAGCTGTTTTTT. Translation: CASSYNKGTGELFF. This chain links TRBV12-3 or TRBV12-4 with TRBJ2-2, with no clear D. V gave up 4 bases and J gave up 4 bases, with 10 bases separating them. The CDR3 covers 14 residues.

This clonotype was detected only a few times. The chain recombines TRBV11-2 with TRBJ2-1, with 8 nucleotides matching TRBD2. Unmatched junction bases numbered 9, after V lost 4 bases and J lost 1 base. The germline CDR1 and CDR2 sequences are SGHAT and FQNNGV. The CDR3 runs 17 residues. CDR3 nucleotide sequence: TGTGCCAGCAGCTCGGGGCTAGCGGGTTCGTCCTACAATGAGCAGTTCTTC. This gives the protein CASSSGLAGSSYNEQFF.

A few counts support this clonotype. The V gene is TRBV6-1, the J gene TRBJ1-2, with D maybe TRBD1 (5 bases). Trimming removed 6 bases from V and 5 bases from J, with 22 bases in between. The CDR3 has 16 amino acids. Germline CDR1 and CDR2: MNHNS and SASEGT. The CDR3: CASSRPSRRDRYGYTF. In DNA, the CDR3 is TGTGCCAGCAGCCGACCGTCTAGGCGGGACCGTTATGGCTACACCTTC.

The chain joins TRBV12-3 or TRBV12-4 to TRBJ2-2, with TRBD1 matching 9 bases. The length of the CDR3 is 17 residues. The ends lost 2 bases at V and 3 bases at J; junction bases unmatched: 7. CDR3 nucleotide sequence: TGTGCCAGCAGTTTAACCCGGGACAGGGCAGACACCGGGGAGCTGTTTTTT. Translated, it gives CASSLTRDRADTGELFF.

The chain employs TRBV24-1 and TRBJ2-1; possibly TRBD2 for D (6 bases). The germline CDR1 and CDR2 sequences are KGHDR and SFDVKD. The CDR3 spans 12 residues. V was trimmed by 3 bases and J by 9 bases, leaving 8 bases between them. DNA of the CDR3: TGTGCCACCAGTGATCTAGCGCTTGAGCAGTTCTTC. As protein: CATSDLALEQFF.

The chain uses TRBV27 and TRBJ2-1; 9 bases agree with TRBD2. CDR3 length equals 15 residues. The V and J ends lost 6 bases and 6 bases, in that order; junction bases with no gene match: 9. Germline V gene sequence: CDR1 MNHEY, CDR2 SMNVEV (reference sequence). Here the CDR3 reads CASRVTLAGVNEQFF. In DNA, the CDR3 is TGTGCCAGCAGAGTAACCTTAGCGGGAGTCAATGAGCAGTTCTTC.

The chain employs TRBV2 and TRBJ2-3; 7 nucleotides agree with TRBD2. Germline V CDR1 and CDR2: SNHLY, FYNNEI. The CDR3 has 14 residues. V dropped 8 bases and J dropped 2; count of bases not matched to a gene: 7. In DNA form, the CDR3 reads TGTGCCAGCGGGAGGGAGTGGGTCACAGATACGCAGTATTTT. Its protein is CASGREWVTDTQYF.

This clonotype was seen a few times. The chain carries TRBV6-1 and TRBJ2-7; 7 bases match TRBD2. Germline CDR1 reads MNHNS; CDR2 reads SASEGT. The CDR3 length is 15 residues. Germline trimming cut 3 bases from V and 0 bases from J; bases unmatched to any gene: 5. The CDR3 coding sequence is TGTGCCAGCAGTGATCGACTAGCAAGCTCCTACGAGCAGTACTTC. Protein sequence: CASSDRLASSYEQYF.

The chain is built from TRBV12-3 or TRBV12-4 and TRBJ2-5; a possible D gene is TRBD2 (6 bases). CDR3 length equals 15 residues. V gave up 3 bases and J gave up 1 base, with 12 bases separating them. CDR3 in amino acids: CASSFLAGIQETQYF. The CDR3 coding sequence is TGTGCCAGCAGTTTCCTTGCGGGGATCCAAGAGACCCAGTACTTC.

The CDR3, as DNA: TGTGCCAGCAGCTTGGTTCCCGGGGGCGACCTGTCTGGGGCCAACGTCCTGACTTTC. Translation: CASSLVPGGDLSGANVLTF. V usage is TRBV5-4 and J usage is TRBJ2-6, with D perhaps assigned TRBD1 or TRBD2 (6 bases each). Germline V gives CDR1 SGHNT, CDR2 YYREEE (reference sequence). V was cut by 0 bases and J by 1 base, with 17 bases left in between. The CDR3 contains 19 residues.

The rearrangement uses TRBV15 and TRBJ2-5; 10 bases map to TRBD2. The CDR3 consists of 15 residues. The ends lost 2 bases at V and 3 bases at J; junction bases unmatched: 3. From germline, CDR1 is LNHNV and CDR2 YYDKDF (reference sequence). CDR3 region: CATSRSGLAEETQYF. The DNA for the CDR3 is TGTGCCACCAGCAGAAGTGGACTAGCGGAAGAGACCCAGTACTTC. The complete variable domain, with remaining parts taken from reference TRBV15 and TRBJ2-5, reads DAMVIQNPRYQVTQFGKPVTLSCSQTLNHNVMYWYQQKSSQAPKLLFHYYDKDFNNEADTPDNFQSRRPNTSFCFLDIRSPGLGDTAMYLCATSRSGLAEETQYFGPGTRLLVL.

This rearrangement joins TRBV5-1 to TRBJ2-2; 13 nucleotides agree with TRBD2. Unmatched junction bases numbered 4, after V lost 4 bases and J lost 10 bases. The CDR3 covers 14 residues. In germline, CDR1 is SGHRS, CDR2 YFSETQ. CDR3 in DNA: TGCGCCAGCAGCCGACTAGCGGGAGGCGAGGAGCTGTTTTTT. Protein sequence: CASSRLAGGEELFF.

V gene TRBV20-1 combines with J gene TRBJ2-3, with no clear D. The length of the CDR3 is 11 residues. Germline V gene data show CDR1 as DFQATT and CDR2 as SNEGSKA (reference sequence). Trimming removed 5 bases from V and 4 bases from J, with 7 bases in between. CDR3 coding DNA: TGCAGTGCTTACCTAGCAGATACGCAGTATTTT. Its protein product is CSAYLADTQYF.

This clonotype was counted between two and nine times. This rearrangement joins TRBV20-1 to TRBJ2-1; TRBD1 or TRBD2 may be the D gene (5 bases each). From germline, CDR1 is DFQATT and CDR2 SNEGSKA (reference sequence). The V end was cut by 6 bases, the J end by 4 bases, with 16 bases between. This CDR3 region has 14 residues. CDR3 protein: CSARSGTRYNEQFF. CDR3 sequence (DNA): TGCAGTGCGAGGTCCGGGACCCGTTACAATGAGCAGTTCTTC.

The chain combines TRBV15 with TRBJ2-3, with D possibly matching TRBD2 (6 bases). V was pared by 8 bases and J by 6 bases, with 18 bases between. This CDR3 spans 14 amino acids. Germline values: CDR1 LNHNV, CDR2 YYDKDF (reference sequence). The CDR3 coding sequence is TGTGCCACCCGGGCGGGACTCATCGCGGATACGCAGTATTTT. This encodes CATRAGLIADTQYF.

This clonotype appeared a few times. The V gene is TRBV12-3 or TRBV12-4, the J gene TRBJ2-1, with 13 bases lining up with TRBD2. J lost 4 bases, V lost 6 bases, and 3 bases had no gene match. The CDR3 covers 15 residues. CDR3 protein: CASRVTSGGYNEQFF. As DNA, the CDR3 is TGTGCCAGCAGAGTGACTAGCGGGGGGTACAATGAGCAGTTCTTC.

At least ten counts were recorded for this clonotype. The rearrangement uses TRBV5-1 and TRBJ2-3; D unclear. The CDR3 length is 12 residues. V was shortened by 2 bases and J by 2 bases, with 3 bases between the two germline ends. Germline CDR1 SGHRS, CDR2 YFSETQ. The CDR3 coding sequence is TGCGCCAGCAGCTTACACACAGATACGCAGTATTTT. This gives the protein CASSLHTDTQYF.

This sequence joins TRBV2 and TRBJ2-1; D is undetermined. Germline CDR1 reads SNHLY; CDR2 reads FYNNEI. The ends were cut back, 10 bases at V and 0 bases at J, with 10 bases in the middle. The CDR3 contains 13 residues. The CDR3 region is CANRTSSYNEQFF. The CDR3 DNA reads as TGTGCCAACCGGACGAGCTCCTACAATGAGCAGTTCTTC. The whole variable domain, filled in from reference TRBV2 and TRBJ2-1, reads EPEVTQTPSHQVTQMGQEVILRCVPISNHLYFYWYRQILGQKVEFLVSFYNNEISEKSEIFDDQFSVERPDGSNFTLKIRSTKLEDSAMYFCANRTSSYNEQFFGPGTRLTVL.

This clonotype turned up a few times. V and J are TRBV5-1 and TRBJ2-7; a possible D gene is TRBD1 (5 bases). V was pared by 0 bases and J by 5 bases, with 9 bases between. Germline-derived CDR1 and CDR2 are SGHRS and YFSETQ. The CDR3 extends over 13 amino acids. The CDR3 spells CASSLGRADEQYF. CDR3 nucleotides: TGCGCCAGCAGCTTGGGCAGGGCGGACGAGCAGTACTTC.

The CDR3 DNA reads TGCGCCAGCCGAGACGGGACAGGAGGAAACACCATATATTTT. Protein: CASRDGTGGNTIYF. This sequence joins TRBV5-1 and TRBJ1-3; 8 bases match TRBD1. The V gene's germline CDR1 is SGHRS and CDR2 YFSETQ. This CDR3 region has 14 residues. V trimming: 7 bases; J trimming: 4 bases; junction bases outside the gene matches: 7.

This clonotype was observed a handful of times. The V and J genes are TRBV28 and TRBJ2-1; 10 nucleotides align to TRBD2. V dropped 5 bases and J dropped 0; count of bases not matched to a gene: 4. This CDR3 contains 16 residues. CDR1 is MDHEN and CDR2 is SYDVKM in the germline V gene. The CDR3 sequence: CASSASGSASYNEQFF. CDR3 bases: TGTGCCAGCAGTGCTAGCGGGAGTGCCTCCTACAATGAGCAGTTCTTC.

This chain links TRBV7-2 with TRBJ2-3, with TRBD1 matching over 7 bases. The CDR3 runs to 17 residues. The trim removed 2 bases at V and 2 bases at J, leaving 10 bases unmatched. Germline assignment: CDR1 SGHTA and CDR2 FQGNSA. CDR3 protein: CASSLWGETGATDTQYF. The CDR3 nucleotides read TGTGCCAGCAGCTTATGGGGTGAAACAGGGGCCACAGATACGCAGTATTTT.

This clonotype was counted between two and nine times. The chain has TRBV10-1 and TRBJ2-3, with 16 bases matching TRBD2. Per the germline V gene, CDR1 is WNHNN and CDR2 is SYGVQD (reference sequence). The CDR3 is 17 amino acids. Trimming cost V 5 bases and J 5 bases; bases outside gene matches: 7. The CDR3: CASSPGLAGGPEDTQYF. CDR3 bases: TGCGCCAGCAGTCCGGGACTAGCGGGAGGGCCGGAAGATACGCAGTATTTT.

A single count supports this clonotype. The rearrangement links TRBV10-3 to TRBJ2-3; TRBD2 matches at 10 bases. The CDR3 is 14 amino acids. Germline CDR1 and CDR2: ENHRY and SYGVKD. After removal of 10 bases from V and 0 bases from J, the junction contained 4 bases not matched to a gene. The CDR3 DNA reads as TGTGCCACACAGCGGGAGGGAAGCACAGATACGCAGTATTTT. Translating it yields CATQREGSTDTQYF.